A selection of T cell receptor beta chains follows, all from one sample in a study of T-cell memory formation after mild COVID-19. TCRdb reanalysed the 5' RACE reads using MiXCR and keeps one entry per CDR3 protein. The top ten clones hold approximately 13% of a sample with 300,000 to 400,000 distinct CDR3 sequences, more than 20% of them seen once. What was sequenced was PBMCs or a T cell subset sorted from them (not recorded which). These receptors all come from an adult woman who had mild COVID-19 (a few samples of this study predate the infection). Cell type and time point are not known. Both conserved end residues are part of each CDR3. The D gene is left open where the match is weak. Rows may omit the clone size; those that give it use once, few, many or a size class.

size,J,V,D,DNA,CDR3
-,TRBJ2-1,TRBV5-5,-,TGTGCCAGCAGCTTGCGTAGGGCGATTCTTAGCGATGAGCAGTTCTTC,CASSLRRAILSDEQFF
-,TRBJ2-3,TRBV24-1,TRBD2,TGTGCCACCAGTACTAGCGGGGGGGATACAGATACGCAGTATTTT,CATSTSGGDTDTQYF
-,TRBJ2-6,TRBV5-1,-,TGCGCCAGCAGCACCGGACGGGACTCTGGGGCCAACGTCCTGACTTTC,CASSTGRDSGANVLTF
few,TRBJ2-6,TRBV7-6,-,TGTGCCAGCAGCTTGGGTTCAGCTGGGGCCAACGTCCTGACTTTC,CASSLGSAGANVLTF
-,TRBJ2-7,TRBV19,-,TGTGCCAGTAGGTCTACCTCCTACGAGCAGTACTTC,CASRSTSYEQYF
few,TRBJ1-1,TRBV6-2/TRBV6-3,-,TGTGCCAGCAGTTACTCTTATGAAGCTTTCTTT,CASSYSYEAFF
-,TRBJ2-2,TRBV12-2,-,TGTGCAAGTCGCACCTATACTATAGCGGGGGACTACTCGTCGAACACCGGGGAGCTGTTTTTT,CASRTYTIAGDYSSNTGELFF
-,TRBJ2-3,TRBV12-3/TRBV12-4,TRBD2,TGTGCCAGCAGTCGAAGCGGGAGGGCCAGGGATACGCAGTATTTT,CASSRSGRARDTQYF
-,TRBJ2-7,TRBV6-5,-,TGTGCCAGCAGTTATGCCCCGCCCGTAGCTCCGGGTCCCTACGAGCAGTACTTC,CASSYAPPVAPGPYEQYF
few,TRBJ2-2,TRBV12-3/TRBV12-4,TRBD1,TGTGCCAGCAGTTTCAGGGGGCGACGCGGGGAGCTGTTTTTT,CASSFRGRRGELFF
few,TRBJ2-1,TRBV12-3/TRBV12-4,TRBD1,TGTGCCAGCAAACAGGGGTACGAGCAGTTCTTC,CASKQGYEQFF
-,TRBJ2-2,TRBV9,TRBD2,TGTGCCAGCAACCTAGCGGGAGGCCCCAACACCGGGGAGCTGTTTTTT,CASNLAGGPNTGELFF
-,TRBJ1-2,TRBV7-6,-,TGTGCCAGCAGCTTAACGAGCGGAGAGAACTATGGCTACACCTTC,CASSLTSGENYGYTF
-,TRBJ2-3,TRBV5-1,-,TGCGCCAGCAGCTTGGCCGGGAATGACGATACGCAGTATTTT,CASSLAGNDDTQYF
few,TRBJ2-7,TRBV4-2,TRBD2,TGTGCCAGCAGCCAAGATGTTTTGGGCGGACTAGCGGCCTACGAGCAGTACTTC,CASSQDVLGGLAAYEQYF
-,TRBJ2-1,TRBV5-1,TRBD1,TGCGCCAGCAGTCCTGGGACAGGCGGCAATGAGCAGTTCTTC,CASSPGTGGNEQFF
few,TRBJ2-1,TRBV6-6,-,TGTGCCAGCACCCCCGCCCCGGATGAGCAGTTCTTC,CASTPAPDEQFF
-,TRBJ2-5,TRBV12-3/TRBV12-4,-,TGTGCCAGCAGACAGACAGGAGGAGAGACCCAGTACTTC,CASRQTGGETQYF
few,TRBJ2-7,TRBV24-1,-,TGTGCCACCAGTGAGAGGGGGGCAGCGAACCCCTACGAGCAGTACTTC,CATSERGAANPYEQYF
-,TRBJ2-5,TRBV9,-,TGTGCCAGCAGCGTATACGGGGGAATCAATTCGGAGACCCAGTACTTC,CASSVYGGINSETQYF
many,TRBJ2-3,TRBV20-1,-,TGCAGTGCTCACCCCGGGACTCCGTCCAGAGGGGGGTTGGATTTT,CSAHPGTPSRGGLDF
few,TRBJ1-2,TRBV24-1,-,TGTGCCACCAGTGGGGGGACCGGGGCAGACTATGGCTACACCTTC,CATSGGTGADYGYTF
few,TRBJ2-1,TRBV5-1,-,TGCGCCAGCAGAGCGGAGGGCCCCCTAAATGAGCAGTTCTTC,CASRAEGPLNEQFF
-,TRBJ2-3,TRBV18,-,TGTGCCAGCTCACGCCTGGAGAGCACAGATACGCAGTATTTT,CASSRLESTDTQYF
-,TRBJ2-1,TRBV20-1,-,TGCAGTACTGACGTCCACAATGAGCAGTTCTTC,CSTDVHNEQFF
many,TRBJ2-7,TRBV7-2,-,TGTGCCAGCAGCACCCTCAGCGGGTACGAGCAGTACTTC,CASSTLSGYEQYF
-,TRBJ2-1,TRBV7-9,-,TGTGCCAGCAGCTTAGAACCTGGCAGGCAGTTCTTC,CASSLEPGRQFF
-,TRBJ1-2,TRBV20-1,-,TGCAGTGCTAGAGAAACGGGTTTTGTTCTCTATGGCTACACCTTC,CSARETGFVLYGYTF
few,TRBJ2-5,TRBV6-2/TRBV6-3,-,TGTGCCAGTACTCTACTACCCGTCGGGACCCAGTACTTC,CASTLLPVGTQYF
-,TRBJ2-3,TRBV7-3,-,TGTGCCAGCAGCCAAAAGCTAGTCCATCTTTCAGATACGCAGTATTTT,CASSQKLVHLSDTQYF
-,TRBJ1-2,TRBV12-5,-,TGTGCTAGTGGTCCAACGGACCGAAACTATGGCTACACCTTC,CASGPTDRNYGYTF
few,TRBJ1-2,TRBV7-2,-,TGTGCCAGCAGCTCGAGTGGGGGGATGGGTGGCTACACCTTC,CASSSSGGMGGYTF
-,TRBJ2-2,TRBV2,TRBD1,TGTGCCAGCAGTGTGGACAGGGGCGGCGGCGGGGAGCTGTTTTTT,CASSVDRGGGGELFF